This TCR beta chain was profiled in a study of control samples from healthy donors and cancer patients. Sequenced by immunoSEQ multiplex PCR; TCRdb stores in-frame clones only, minus some. The table has fewer than 130,000 clones, approximately 88% seen once. The length of the CDR3 is 19 residues. The rearrangement uses TRBV21-1 and TRBJ1-5; TRBD1 is taken as the D call from the table, unchecked against the DNA. TRBV21-1 is given as a pseudogene. The source of this sequence is a woman in her fifties or sixties with lung cancer. The sequencing sample was made of PBMCs. Here the CDR3 DNA reads TGTGCCAGCAGCACCCGGGACAGGTGGGGGGTATATAGCAATCAGCCCCAGCATTTT. This codes for CASSTRDRWGVYSNQPQHF.